The 28 T cell receptor beta chains listed next were all sequenced from one sample in a study of blood T cell repertoires in COVID-19. The protocol was immunoSEQ multiplex PCR, while the TCRdb copy is restricted to in-frame clones and leaves out a portion. The sample contains more than 120,000 clones, approximately 90% of which appear only once. Sequencing was carried out using peripheral blood. These receptors were taken from a human donor in a cohort sampled during active COVID-19.

This clone has just a few counts. The J gene is TRBJ2-2, the V gene TRBV2; TRBD1 might be the D (6 bases). The V gene's germline CDR1 is SNHLY and CDR2 FYNNEI. Trimming took off 6 bases at V and 2 bases at J, with 7 bases between the two ends. The CDR3 is made up of 13 amino acids. CDR3 sequence: CASSGTNTGELFF. Written as DNA, the CDR3 is TGTGCCAGCAGCGGGACAAACACCGGGGAGCTGTTTTTT.

The rearrangement joins TRBV3-1 (or the pseudogene TRBV3-2) to TRBJ2-3; the D gene is possibly TRBD1 (6 bases). The CDR3 extends over 16 amino acids. Germline V gives CDR1 LGHDT, CDR2 YNNKEL (reference sequence). Deletions cut 4 bases from V and 2 bases from J, with 16 bases between. Here the CDR3 DNA reads TGTGCCAGCAGCCGGGGAGTGGGGGCCATCACAGATACGCAGTATTTT. Its protein is CASSRGVGAITDTQYF.

The V call is TRBV5-5, the J call TRBJ2-1, with D uncertain. Trimming cost V 6 bases and J 0 bases, with 10 bases left between them. CDR1 and CDR2 (germline): SGHKS, YYEKEE (reference sequence). CDR3 size: 14 residues. Here the CDR3 reads CASTPSVSYNEQFF. In DNA form, the CDR3 reads TGTGCCAGCACCCCTTCAGTCTCCTACAATGAGCAGTTCTTC.

CDR3 sequence: CAGGAFWSYGYTF. CDR3 in DNA: TGTGCCGGAGGCGCGTTTTGGAGCTATGGCTACACCTTC. The V and J genes are TRBV6-7 and TRBJ1-2, with D unresolved. TRBV6-7 is an open reading frame whose function is uncertain. The CDR3 covers 13 residues. Trimming removed 11 bases from V and 4 bases from J, with 17 bases in between.

The J gene is TRBJ1-5, the V gene TRBV18, with a possible D match to TRBD1 (6 bases). Trimming took 3 bases from V and 6 from J, leaving 15 bases between them. The germline gives CDR1 KGHSH, CDR2 LQKENI. This CDR3 is built from 15 residues. DNA for the CDR3: TGTGCCAGCTCACCGACAGGATCGGGTGGTCAGCCCCAGCATTTT. It specifies CASSPTGSGGQPQHF.

The genes are TRBV6-5 and TRBJ2-2; 7 nucleotides agree with TRBD2. The length of the CDR3 is 16 residues. The V gene's germline CDR1 is MNHEY and CDR2 SVGAGI. J was trimmed by 1 base and V by 4 bases; bases with no gene match: 6. CDR3 sequence: CASSLGGGGNTGELFF. In nucleotides, the CDR3 is TGTGCCAGCAGTTTGGGCGGGGGAGGGAACACCGGGGAGCTGTTTTTT.

The chain recombines TRBV5-1 with TRBJ1-2; a weak D match, TRBD1 (5 bases). V was shortened by 0 bases and J by 6 bases, with 12 bases between the two germline ends. Germline V gene lookup returns CDR1 SGHRS and CDR2 YFSETQ. The CDR3 is 14 amino acids. The CDR3 region is CASSLGQSMNGYTF. The CDR3, as DNA: TGCGCCAGCAGCTTGGGACAGAGCATGAATGGCTACACCTTC.

The rearrangement joins TRBV3-1 (or the pseudogene TRBV3-2) to TRBJ2-1; 11 bases are shared with TRBD2. This CDR3 has 14 amino acids. With V trimmed by 7 bases and J by 5 bases, 4 bases remained unmatched. Germline V gene sequence: CDR1 LGHDT, CDR2 YNNKEL (reference sequence). The CDR3 DNA reads as TGTGCCAGCAAGTATAGCGGGGGGGACAATGAGCAGTTCTTC. Protein: CASKYSGGDNEQFF.

The V and J genes are TRBV7-6 and TRBJ2-3; D unresolved. The CDR3 has 19 amino acids. Per the germline V gene, CDR1 is SGHVS and CDR2 is FNYEAQ. V was trimmed by 5 bases and J by 0 bases, leaving 24 bases between them. The DNA of the CDR3 is TGTGCCAGCAGCCCCCACCAGGCTGGATTAAGCTCTAGCACAGATACGCAGTATTTT. Translated: CASSPHQAGLSSSTDTQYF. Supplemented by reference TRBV7-6 and TRBJ2-3, the full variable domain reads GAGVSQSPRYKVTKRGQDVALRCDPISGHVSLYWYRQALGQGPEFLTYFNYEAQQDKSGLPNDRFSAERPEGSISTLTIQRTEQRDSAMYRCASSPHQAGLSSSTDTQYFGPGTRLTVL.

The J gene is TRBJ1-2, the V gene TRBV19, with D tentatively TRBD1 (6 bases). Germline V gene sequence: CDR1 LNHDA, CDR2 SQIVND (reference sequence). This CDR3 has 17 residues. The V end lost 3 bases, the J end lost 6 bases, and 23 bases lay between the germline ends. In DNA form, the CDR3 reads TGTGCCAGTAGTATCGCTCAGGGCAGGGGAGAAGAAAATGGCTACACCTTC. It codes for CASSIAQGRGEENGYTF.

This chain connects TRBV11-2 to TRBJ1-3; D ambiguous. The V end was cut by 7 bases, the J end by 0 bases, with 4 bases between. The length of the CDR3 is 12 residues. From germline, CDR1 is SGHAT and CDR2 FQNNGV. The CDR3 spells CASTHSGNTIYF. CDR3 DNA: TGTGCCAGCACCCACTCTGGAAACACCATATATTTT.

The chain recombines TRBV5-4 with TRBJ1-4; TRBD1 might be the D (5 bases). Trimming took 4 bases from V and 8 from J, leaving 12 bases between them. Germline CDR1 reads SGHNT; CDR2 reads YYREEE (reference sequence). The CDR3 is made up of 13 amino acids. CDR3 nucleotide sequence: TGTGCCAGCAGCGCCGGACAAGGAGAAAAACTGTTTTTT. Translating gives CASSAGQGEKLFF.

In DNA, the CDR3 is TGTGCCAGCAGCGCCTCTATCACAGATACGCAGTATTTT. Its translation: CASSASITDTQYF. This chain joins TRBV9 and TRBJ2-3, with D hard to call. V was pared by 3 bases and J by 2 bases, with 7 bases between. CDR1 and CDR2 from the germline V gene are SGDLS and YYNGEE. This CDR3 is 13 amino acids long. The variable domain in full, with the rest retrieved from reference TRBV9 and TRBJ2-3, is DSGVTQTPKHLITATGQRVTLRCSPRSGDLSVYWYQQSLDQGLQFLIQYYNGEERAKGNILERFSAQQFPDLHSELNLSSLELGDSALYFCASSASITDTQYFGPGTRLTVL.

V is TRBV2 and J is TRBJ1-5; 9 positions match TRBD1. Germline values: CDR1 SNHLY, CDR2 FYNNEI. The ends lost 1 base at V and 7 bases at J; junction bases unmatched: 8. The length of the CDR3 is 16 residues. The CDR3 here is CASSEVSGQGSQPQHF. CDR3 DNA: TGTGCCAGCAGTGAAGTTTCCGGACAGGGGAGCCAGCCCCAGCATTTT.

The chain carries TRBV27 and TRBJ2-5; tentatively, D is TRBD2 (5 bases). CDR1 is MNHEY, CDR2 SMNVEV, per germline (reference sequence). The CDR3 is made up of 15 amino acids. Trimming removed 5 bases from V and 2 bases from J, with 15 bases in between. CDR3 amino acids: CASSTLGLPQETQYF. CDR3 in DNA: TGTGCCAGCAGTACCCTCGGACTCCCGCAAGAGACCCAGTACTTC.

The chain is built from TRBV5-1 and TRBJ2-6; D possibly corresponds to TRBD2 (5 bases). V lost 0 bases to trimming and J lost 2 bases, with 9 bases between them. Germline lookup yields CDR1 SGHRS and CDR2 YFSETQ. CDR3 length equals 16 residues. The CDR3 sequence: CASSLDRGAGANVLTF. CDR3 nucleotide sequence: TGCGCCAGCAGCTTGGATCGGGGTGCTGGGGCCAACGTCCTGACTTTC.

J is TRBJ2-3 and V is TRBV27; tentatively, D is TRBD2 (6 bases). The CDR3 is 14 amino acids. The V end lost 1 base, the J end lost 4 bases, and 9 bases lay between the germline ends. Germline CDR1 and CDR2: MNHEY and SMNVEV (reference sequence). CDR3 DNA: TGTGCCAGCAGTTTATGGGGGGAATCAGATACGCAGTATTTT. Translation gives CASSLWGESDTQYF.

This clone has just one count. V and J are TRBV9 and TRBJ2-2; 8 positions agree with TRBD1. V was pared by 4 bases and J by 6 bases, with 11 bases of the junction left unmatched. The CDR3 loop spans 16 amino acids. Germline CDR1 and CDR2: SGDLS and YYNGEE. CDR3 coding DNA: TGTGCCAGCAGCCCCGGACAGGGTAGGATGGCCGGGGAGCTGTTTTTT. It yields the protein CASSPGQGRMAGELFF.

This rearrangement joins TRBV5-1 to TRBJ2-2; TRBD2 matches at 9 bases. Trimming at V came to 0 bases and at J to 4 bases, leaving 4 bases not matched to a gene. The V gene's germline CDR1 is SGHRS and CDR2 YFSETQ. The CDR3 extends over 16 amino acids. The CDR3 bases are TGCGCCAGCAGCTTGGGGCTAGCGGGGAGCACCGGGGAGCTGTTTTTT. It yields the protein CASSLGLAGSTGELFF.

The V and J genes are TRBV11-1 and TRBJ2-7, with a possible D match to TRBD2 (5 bases). Germline V gene lookup returns CDR1 SGHAT and CDR2 FQDESV (reference sequence). V was clipped by 1 base and J by 3 bases, with 7 bases between them. CDR3 length: 13 residues. CDR3 sequence reads: CASSLGRGYEQYF. CDR3 nucleotides: TGTGCCAGCAGCTTAGGCCGGGGCTACGAGCAGTACTTC.

The chain employs TRBV19 and TRBJ2-3; D is perhaps TRBD1 (5 bases). Germline values: CDR1 LNHDA, CDR2 SQIVND (reference sequence). V was pared by 5 bases and J by 2 bases, with 17 bases between. This CDR3 comprises 16 residues. The CDR3 reads CASSYRGDSYTDTQYF. CDR3 coding DNA: TGTGCCAGTAGTTATAGAGGAGACAGTTACACAGATACGCAGTATTTT.

V is TRBV25-1 and J is TRBJ1-4, with 7 nucleotides matching TRBD1. This CDR3 spans 15 amino acids. V was pared by 0 bases and J by 8 bases, with 6 bases of the junction left unmatched. Germline loops: CDR1 MGHDK, CDR2 SYGVNS. The CDR3 protein is CASSEYPTGIEKLFF. The CDR3 bases are TGTGCCAGCAGTGAATACCCGACAGGGATCGAAAAACTGTTTTTT.

The chain links TRBV10-3 to TRBJ1-2, with 11 bases fitting TRBD1. CDR3 size: 14 residues. Germline lookup yields CDR1 ENHRY and CDR2 SYGVKD. The V segment lost 4 bases and the J segment 5 bases; nucleotides outside the gene matches: 3. CDR3 bases: TGTGCCATCAGTGCGGGGACAGGGGGTTATGGCTACACCTTC. Its protein is CAISAGTGGYGYTF.

The chain uses TRBV5-5 and TRBJ2-1, with 13 nucleotides matching TRBD2. The junction had 4 bases not matched to a gene; V was cut back by 2 bases and J by 8 bases. Germline V gene sequence: CDR1 SGHKS, CDR2 YYEKEE (reference sequence). This CDR3 contains 15 residues. CDR3 DNA: TGTGCCAGCAGCTTTCCGGGACTAGCGGGGTATGAGCAGTTCTTC. Its protein product is CASSFPGLAGYEQFF.

The V gene is TRBV7-9, the J gene TRBJ1-1; D may be TRBD1 (6 bases). V lost 4 bases and J 1 base, leaving 16 bases between the germline ends. Per germline, CDR1 SEHNR and CDR2 FQNEAQ (reference sequence). The CDR3 runs 16 residues. The CDR3 DNA follows: TGTGCCAGCAGCTCCGGACAGCGCGACCCGAACACTGAAGCTTTCTTT. Protein product: CASSSGQRDPNTEAFF.

This chain links TRBV4-3 with TRBJ1-2; 7 bases match TRBD1. The CDR3 runs 16 residues. Trimming cost V 0 bases and J 6 bases; bases outside gene matches: 10. CDR1 is LGHNA, CDR2 YSLEER, per germline. The CDR3 DNA is TGCGCCAGCAGCCAAGAGTCCGTAGGGGGCCTCCATGGCTACACCTTC. Amino acids: CASSQESVGGLHGYTF.

The V and J genes are TRBV3-1 (or the pseudogene TRBV3-2) and TRBJ2-1; 14 bases line up with TRBD2. Germline V gene sequence: CDR1 LGHDT, CDR2 YNNKEL (reference sequence). The V segment lost 2 bases and the J segment 6 bases; nucleotides outside the gene matches: 6. The CDR3 spans 17 residues. CDR3 residues: CASSQRRLAGGVNEQFF. DNA for the CDR3: TGTGCCAGCAGCCAACGCCGACTAGCGGGGGGGGTCAATGAGCAGTTCTTC.

This sequence joins TRBV7-6 and TRBJ2-3; possibly TRBD1 for D (7 bases). The CDR3 contains 17 residues. Per the germline V gene, CDR1 is SGHVS and CDR2 is FNYEAQ. Trimming left V 1 base short and J 5 bases short, with 19 bases between. CDR3 nucleotide sequence: TGTGCCAGCAGCTTAGGTCTTGGACCCAGGGGGGTAGATACGCAGTATTTT. It specifies CASSLGLGPRGVDTQYF. The full variable domain, in which reference TRBV7-6 and TRBJ2-3 provide the parts outside the CDR3, is GAGVSQSPRYKVTKRGQDVALRCDPISGHVSLYWYRQALGQGPEFLTYFNYEAQQDKSGLPNDRFSAERPEGSISTLTIQRTEQRDSAMYRCASSLGLGPRGVDTQYFGPGTRLTVL.